This passage covers 10 T cell receptor beta chains from one sample sequenced in a study of cytomegalovirus exposure and HLA in healthy donors. 60 Vbeta and 13 Jbeta primers were used in PCR. TCRdb's table, derived via immunoSEQ multiplex PCR, lists solely in-frame clones and lacks some. The data hold roughly 45,000 clones, with roughly half observed a single time. Sample: PBMCs. These receptors were obtained from a man aged 60-69 years in good health and CMV-seronegative.

About this clone itself: The conserved final phenylalanine or tryptophan is absent from the CDR3, which likely points to a read error. Because the CDR3's place on the DNA is in doubt, the DNA is left out and the CDR3 is given as listed by TCRdb. The chain carries TRBV6-1 and TRBJ1-2. CDR1 and CDR2 (germline): MNHNS, SASEGT. The CDR3 spans 12 residues, counting both ends. CDR3 sequence: CASSEPTIAGLL.

J is TRBJ2-5 and V is TRBV27; 9 bases match TRBD2. The J segment lost 5 bases and the V segment lost 6 bases, leaving 7 bases of the junction unmatched. Germline CDR1 reads MNHEY; CDR2 reads SMNVEV (reference sequence). The CDR3 loop spans 14 amino acids. The CDR3 sequence is CASRLAGAWETQYF. CDR3 in DNA: TGTGCCAGCAGGTTAGCGGGAGCGTGGGAGACCCAGTACTTC.

This clone was observed many times. The chain recombines TRBV29-1 with TRBJ1-4; tentatively, D is TRBD1 (5 bases). Trimming shortened V by 5 bases and J by 8 bases, and 15 bases separated the two germline ends. CDR1 is SQVTM, CDR2 ANQGSEA, per germline. CDR3 length equals 13 residues. CDR3 DNA: TGCAGCGTTTACTGGGGGGTTCGGGAAAAACTGTTTTTT. Translated, it gives CSVYWGVREKLFF.

The genes are TRBV18 and TRBJ2-7, with 12 bases that match TRBD2. CDR3 length equals 15 residues. Germline assignment: CDR1 KGHSH and CDR2 LQKENI. The V gene end was trimmed by 6 bases and the J gene end by 4 bases; junction bases not matched to a gene: 7. The CDR3 coding sequence is TGTGCCAGCTCGAGACTAGCGGGAGACGGGTACGAGCAGTACTTC. Translating it yields CASSRLAGDGYEQYF.

This chain uses TRBV6-5 with TRBJ2-3; the match to TRBD2 covers 11 bases. CDR1 and CDR2 from the germline V gene are MNHEY and SVGAGI. V dropped 7 bases and J dropped 8; count of bases not matched to a gene: 8. This CDR3 is built from 14 residues. CDR3 DNA: TGTGCCAGCAATTATGGCCTAGCGGGAGGTACGCAGTATTTT. Encoded protein: CASNYGLAGGTQYF.

The chain recombines TRBV4-1 with TRBJ1-1; D is uncertain. Trimming cost V 1 base and J 6 bases, with 12 bases left between them. This CDR3 is built from 14 residues. The V gene's germline CDR1 is MGHRA and CDR2 YSYEKL. Written as DNA, the CDR3 is TGCGCCAGCAGCCAAGTCGGCGGGAGCGCTGAAGCTTTCTTT. Its translation: CASSQVGGSAEAFF.

This chain links TRBV6-5 with TRBJ1-1, with D unresolved. The V gene lost 7 bases and the J gene lost 4 bases, with 13 bases spanning the gap. Per the germline V gene, CDR1 is MNHEY and CDR2 is SVGAGI. CDR3 length: 13 residues. The CDR3 sequence: CASIKVRGTEAFF. CDR3 DNA sequence: TGTGCCAGCATTAAGGTCCGGGGCACTGAAGCTTTCTTT.

CDR3: CAWSVTSVAKNIQYF. DNA of the CDR3: TGTGCCTGGAGTGTAACCAGCGTAGCCAAAAACATTCAGTACTTC. The chain is built from TRBV30 and TRBJ2-4; D gene uncertain. Germline V lookup: CDR1 GTSNPN, CDR2 SVGIG (reference sequence). The V end lost 0 bases, the J end lost 0 bases, and 9 bases lay between the germline ends. The CDR3 contains 15 residues. Full variable domain (remainder filled in from reference TRBV30 and TRBJ2-4): SQTIHQWPATLVQPVGSPLSLECTVEGTSNPNLYWYRQAAGRGLQLLFYSVGIGQISSEVPQNLSASRPQDRQFILSSKKLLLSDSGFYLCAWSVTSVAKNIQYFGAGTRLSVL.

This chain connects TRBV4-1 to TRBJ1-3; D gene unclear. With 0 bases removed from V and 0 bases from J, the gap between germline ends came to 9 bases. Germline CDR1 reads MGHRA; CDR2 reads YSYEKL. This CDR3 has 16 residues. The CDR3 is CASSQEGMNSGNTIYF. The CDR3 nucleotides are TGCGCCAGCAGCCAAGAGGGCATGAACTCTGGAAACACCATATATTTT.

The chain joins TRBV27 to TRBJ1-1; D might be TRBD1 (6 bases). The germline V gene has CDR1 MNHEY and CDR2 SMNVEV (reference sequence). V gave up 6 bases and J gave up 3 bases, with 14 bases separating them. This CDR3 contains 14 residues. In nucleotides, the CDR3 is TGTGCCAGCAGCCCCTACAGGGAGCACACTGAAGCTTTCTTT. It specifies CASSPYREHTEAFF.